The 6 T cell receptor beta chains reported below all come from one sample, sequenced in a study of T cell responses to AZD1222 COVID-19 vaccine. TCRdb keeps only in-frame clones here, not all; method: immunoSEQ multiplex PCR. The sample consists of some 140,000 clones, 88% of them appearing once. Sequencing used peripheral blood, obtained 28 days after the second AZD1222 dose. Source of these receptors: an adult who received the AZD1222 COVID-19 vaccine.

This chain connects TRBV2 to TRBJ2-1; 8 bases agree with TRBD1. V lost 4 bases to trimming and J lost 1 base; unmatched junction nucleotides: 3. Germline V CDR1 and CDR2: SNHLY, FYNNEI. The CDR3 loop spans 15 amino acids. The CDR3 protein is CASSGTGRSYNEQFF. For the CDR3, the DNA is TGTGCCAGCAGTGGGACAGGGAGATCCTACAATGAGCAGTTCTTC.

V and J are TRBV3-1 (or the pseudogene TRBV3-2) and TRBJ1-1; D is perhaps TRBD1 (5 bases). Germline V gene sequence: CDR1 LGHDT, CDR2 YNNKEL (reference sequence). The V end lost 3 bases, the J end lost 1 base, and 9 bases lay between the germline ends. This CDR3 contains 14 residues. Here the CDR3 reads CASSQIDRNTEAFF. The CDR3 nucleotides are TGTGCCAGCAGCCAGATAGACAGGAACACTGAAGCTTTCTTT.

This chain uses TRBV25-1 with TRBJ2-3, with D unclear. Trimming pared 5 bases from V and 0 bases from J, leaving 9 bases between. CDR3 length: 14 residues. Per germline, CDR1 MGHDK and CDR2 SYGVNS. The CDR3 coding sequence is TGTGCCAGCAGTACGACGGTTAGCACAGATACGCAGTATTTT. Protein product: CASSTTVSTDTQYF.

The CDR3 region has the DNA TGTGCCATCAGTGAAGGCACTGAAGCTTTCTTT. It translates to CAISEGTEAFF. The V call is TRBV10-3, the J call TRBJ1-1, with D unclear. The CDR3 covers 11 residues. The germline gives CDR1 ENHRY, CDR2 SYGVKD. Trimming removed 3 bases at V and 4 bases at J, with 3 bases between.

The chain joins TRBV27 to TRBJ2-7; D is undetermined. The CDR3 has 13 amino acids. Trimming left V 6 bases short and J 3 bases short, with 12 bases between. Germline V gene sequence: CDR1 MNHEY, CDR2 SMNVEV (reference sequence). The CDR3 nucleotides read TGTGCCAGCAGCTTCCGACCGGGCTACGAGCAGTACTTC. Amino acid sequence: CASSFRPGYEQYF.

Here the CDR3 reads CASSLGDREKETQYF. CDR3 DNA: TGCGCCAGCAGCTTGGGGGACAGGGAGAAAGAGACCCAGTACTTC. This sequence joins TRBV5-1 and TRBJ2-5, with TRBD1 matching 9 bases. Per germline, CDR1 SGHRS and CDR2 YFSETQ. The CDR3 length is 15 residues. With 0 bases clipped from V and 3 bases from J, the junction kept 3 bases outside the gene matches.